Described below is a single T cell receptor beta chain sequence and its context. This specimen comes from a study of blood T cells in healthy people across ages. For the second PCR, which ran for roughly 6 to 11 cycles, a sample-barcoded 5' primer and a J-beta primer mix were used. TCRdb reprocessed the 5' RACE reads with MiXCR, giving one entry per CDR3 protein. This table holds some 1.5 million distinct CDR3 sequences, roughly 27% found once. Germline V lookup: CDR1 SGHVS, CDR2 FQNEAQ. This CDR3 region has 20 residues. The V end lost 4 bases, the J end lost 6 bases, and 33 bases lay between the germline ends.

The clonotype originates from a woman aged 25-40 years in good health. Source material: blood. The chain uses TRBV7-8 and TRBJ1-2; D unclear. CDR3 protein: CASSSSSREIMATPLNGYTF. CDR3 sequence (DNA): TGTGCCAGCAGCTCCAGCAGCCGGGAGATAATGGCTACACCCCTAAATGGCTACACCTTC.